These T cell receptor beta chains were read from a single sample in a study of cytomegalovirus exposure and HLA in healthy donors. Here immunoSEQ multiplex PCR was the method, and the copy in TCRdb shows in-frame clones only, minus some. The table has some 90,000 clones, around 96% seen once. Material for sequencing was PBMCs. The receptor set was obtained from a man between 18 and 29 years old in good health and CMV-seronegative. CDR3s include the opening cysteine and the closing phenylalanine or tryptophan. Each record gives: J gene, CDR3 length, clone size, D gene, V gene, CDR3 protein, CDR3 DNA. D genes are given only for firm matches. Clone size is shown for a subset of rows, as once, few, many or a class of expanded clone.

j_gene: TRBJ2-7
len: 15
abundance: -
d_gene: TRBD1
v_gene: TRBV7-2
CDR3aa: CASRHRTGGDYEQYF
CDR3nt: TGTGCCAGCAGACATAGGACAGGGGGGGACTACGAGCAGTACTTC

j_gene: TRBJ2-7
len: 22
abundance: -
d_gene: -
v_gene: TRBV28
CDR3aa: CASSFFWSYEGGRGDLTYEQYF
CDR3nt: TGTGCCAGCAGTTTTTTTTGGAGCTATGAAGGGGGGAGGGGAGATCTGACCTACGAGCAGTACTTC

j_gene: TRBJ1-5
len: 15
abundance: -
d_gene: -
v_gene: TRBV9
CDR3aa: CASSVATQGNQPQHF
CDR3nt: TGTGCCAGCAGCGTAGCTACCCAGGGCAATCAGCCCCAGCATTTT

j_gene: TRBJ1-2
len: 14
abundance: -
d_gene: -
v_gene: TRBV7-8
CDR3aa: CASSLGTFGYGYTF
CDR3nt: TGTGCCAGCAGCCTCGGGACATTCGGCTATGGCTACACCTTC

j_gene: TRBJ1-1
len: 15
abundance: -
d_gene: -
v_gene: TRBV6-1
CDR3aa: CASSEPGHLNTEAFF
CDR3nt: TGTGCCAGCAGTGAACCGGGACACTTGAACACTGAAGCTTTCTTT

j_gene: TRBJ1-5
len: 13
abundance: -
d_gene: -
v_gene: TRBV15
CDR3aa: CATSREQDQPQHF
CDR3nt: TGTGCCACCAGCAGAGAACAGGACCAGCCCCAGCATTTT

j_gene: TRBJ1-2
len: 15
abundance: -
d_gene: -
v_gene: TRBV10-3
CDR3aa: CAISELINRYYGYTF
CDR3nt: TGTGCCATCAGTGAACTTATCAACAGATACTATGGCTACACCTTC

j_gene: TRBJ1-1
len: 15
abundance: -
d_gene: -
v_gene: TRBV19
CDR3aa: CASSIGRGWNTEAFF
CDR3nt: TGTGCCAGTAGTATAGGTCGGGGATGGAACACTGAAGCTTTCTTT

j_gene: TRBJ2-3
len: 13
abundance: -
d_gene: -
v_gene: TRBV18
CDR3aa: CASSPGPEDTQYF
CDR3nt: TGTGCCAGCTCACCGGGGCCCGAAGATACGCAGTATTTT

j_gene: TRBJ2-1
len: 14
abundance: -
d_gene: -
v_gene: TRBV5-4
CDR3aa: CASSSPGVQNEQFF
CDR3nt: TGTGCCAGCAGCTCTCCGGGAGTTCAAAATGAGCAGTTCTTC

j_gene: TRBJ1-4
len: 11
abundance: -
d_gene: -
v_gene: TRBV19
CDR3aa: CASSTNEKLFF
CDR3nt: TGTGCCAGTAGTACTAACGAAAAACTGTTTTTT

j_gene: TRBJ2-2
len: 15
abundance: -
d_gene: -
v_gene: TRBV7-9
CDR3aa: CASSAGLTGTGELFF
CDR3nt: TGTGCCAGCAGCGCGGGGTTAACGGGGACCGGGGAGCTGTTTTTT

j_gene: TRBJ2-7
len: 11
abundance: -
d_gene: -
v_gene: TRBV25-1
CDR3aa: CASSPGYEQYF
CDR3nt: TGTGCCAGCAGTCCCGGTTACGAGCAGTACTTC

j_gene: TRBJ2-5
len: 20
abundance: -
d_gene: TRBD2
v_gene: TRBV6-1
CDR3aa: CASSEPRTSGIRGYQETQYF
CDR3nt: TGTGCCAGCAGTGAACCCCGGACTAGCGGGATTAGGGGGTACCAAGAGACCCAGTACTTC

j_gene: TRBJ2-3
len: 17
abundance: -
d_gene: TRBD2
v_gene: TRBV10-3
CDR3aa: CAIRVGLAGGETDTQYF
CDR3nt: TGTGCCATCAGAGTGGGACTAGCGGGCGGTGAGACAGATACGCAGTATTTT

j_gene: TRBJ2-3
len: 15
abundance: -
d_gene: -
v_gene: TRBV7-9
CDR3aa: CASSTPGVGTDTQYF
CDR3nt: TGTGCCAGCAGCACCCCAGGGGTTGGCACAGATACGCAGTATTTT

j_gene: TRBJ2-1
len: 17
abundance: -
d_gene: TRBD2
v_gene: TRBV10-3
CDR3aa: CAISESTRGGDFNEQFF
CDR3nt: TGTGCCATCAGTGAGTCGACTCGGGGGGGAGACTTCAATGAGCAGTTCTTC

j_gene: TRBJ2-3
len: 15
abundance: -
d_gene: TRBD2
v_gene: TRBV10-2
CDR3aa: CASGLTSGSTDTQYF
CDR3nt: TGCGCCAGCGGATTGACTAGCGGGAGCACAGATACGCAGTATTTT

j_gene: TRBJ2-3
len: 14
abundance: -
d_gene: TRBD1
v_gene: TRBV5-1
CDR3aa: CASSHSQGQDTQYF
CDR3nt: TGCGCCAGCAGCCACTCACAGGGGCAAGATACGCAGTATTTT

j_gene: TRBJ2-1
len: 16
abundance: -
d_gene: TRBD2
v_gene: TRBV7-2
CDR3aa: CASSIQAQREYNEQFF
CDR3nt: TGTGCCAGCAGCATCCAGGCTCAGCGGGAGTACAATGAGCAGTTCTTC

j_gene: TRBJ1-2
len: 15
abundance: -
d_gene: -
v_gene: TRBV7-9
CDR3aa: CASSLVSGRNYGYTF
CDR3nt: TGTGCCAGCAGCTTAGTGTCGGGGAGAAACTATGGCTACACCTTC

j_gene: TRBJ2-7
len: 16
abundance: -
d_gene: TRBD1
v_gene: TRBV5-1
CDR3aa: CASSSSPGQGSYEQYF
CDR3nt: TGCGCCAGCAGCTCTTCACCGGGACAGGGCTCCTACGAGCAGTACTTC

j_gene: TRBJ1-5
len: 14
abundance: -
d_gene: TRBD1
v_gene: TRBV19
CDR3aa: CASKNRGPSQPQHF
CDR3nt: TGTGCCAGCAAGAACAGGGGGCCCAGTCAGCCCCAGCATTTT

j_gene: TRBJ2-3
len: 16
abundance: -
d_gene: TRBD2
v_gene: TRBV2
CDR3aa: CASEGLAGRGPDTQYF
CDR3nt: TGTGCCAGCGAAGGCCTAGCGGGACGAGGTCCAGATACGCAGTATTTT

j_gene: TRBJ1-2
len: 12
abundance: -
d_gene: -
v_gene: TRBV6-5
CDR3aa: CASRKEGYGYTF
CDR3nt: TGTGCCAGCAGAAAAGAGGGCTATGGCTACACCTTC

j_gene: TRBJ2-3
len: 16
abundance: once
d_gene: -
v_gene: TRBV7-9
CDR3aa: CASSLVAGIDTDTQYF
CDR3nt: TGTGCCAGCAGCTTAGTCGCGGGGATTGACACAGATACGCAGTATTTT

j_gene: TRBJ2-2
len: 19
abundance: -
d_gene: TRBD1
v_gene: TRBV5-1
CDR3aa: CASRLRDRGFYANTGELFF
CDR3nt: TGCGCCAGCAGACTCCGGGACAGGGGTTTTTACGCGAACACCGGGGAGCTGTTTTTT

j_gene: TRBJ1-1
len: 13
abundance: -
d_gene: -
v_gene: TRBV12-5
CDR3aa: CASGPPGNTEAFF
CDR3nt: TGTGCTAGTGGCCCGCCAGGGAACACTGAAGCTTTCTTT

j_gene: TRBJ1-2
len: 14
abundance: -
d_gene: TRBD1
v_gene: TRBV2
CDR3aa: CASSEGGQNYGYTF
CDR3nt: TGTGCCAGCAGTGAAGGGGGACAGAACTATGGCTACACCTTC

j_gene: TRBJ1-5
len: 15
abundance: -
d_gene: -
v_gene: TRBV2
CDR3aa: CASREQGNSNQPQHF
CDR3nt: TGTGCCAGCAGGGAACAGGGTAATAGCAATCAGCCCCAGCATTTT

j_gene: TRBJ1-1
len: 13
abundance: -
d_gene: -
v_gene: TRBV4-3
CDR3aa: CASSQERRTEAFF
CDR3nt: TGCGCCAGCAGCCAAGAGAGGAGGACTGAAGCTTTCTTT

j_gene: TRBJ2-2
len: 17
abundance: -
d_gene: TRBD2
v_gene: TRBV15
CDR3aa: CATSRDQIAGNTGELFF
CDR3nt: TGTGCCACCAGCAGAGATCAGATAGCGGGCAACACCGGGGAGCTGTTTTTT

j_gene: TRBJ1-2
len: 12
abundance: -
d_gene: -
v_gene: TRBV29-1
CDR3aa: CSVVGWGRGYTF
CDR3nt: TGCAGCGTTGTTGGCTGGGGGCGCGGCTACACCTTC

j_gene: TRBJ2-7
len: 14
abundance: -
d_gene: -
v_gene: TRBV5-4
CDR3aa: CASSFSNIGNEQYF
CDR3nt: TGTGCCAGCAGCTTTTCTAACATCGGGAACGAGCAGTACTTC

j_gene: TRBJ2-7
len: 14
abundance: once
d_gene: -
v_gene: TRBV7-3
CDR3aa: CASSPSGPNYEQYF
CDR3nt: TGTGCCAGCAGCCCCAGCGGGCCTAACTACGAGCAGTACTTC

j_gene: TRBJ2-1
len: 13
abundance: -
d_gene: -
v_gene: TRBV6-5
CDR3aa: CASQLADYNEQFF
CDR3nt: TGTGCCAGCCAACTAGCTGACTACAATGAGCAGTTCTTC

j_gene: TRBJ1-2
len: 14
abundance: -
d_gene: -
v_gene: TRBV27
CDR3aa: CASRGSGGNYGYTF
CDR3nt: TGTGCCAGCAGGGGGAGCGGGGGGAACTATGGCTACACCTTC

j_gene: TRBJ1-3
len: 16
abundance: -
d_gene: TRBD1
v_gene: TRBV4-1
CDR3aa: CASSQPVTGLRNTIYF
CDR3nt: TGCGCCAGCAGCCAACCTGTGACAGGGCTAAGAAACACCATATATTTT